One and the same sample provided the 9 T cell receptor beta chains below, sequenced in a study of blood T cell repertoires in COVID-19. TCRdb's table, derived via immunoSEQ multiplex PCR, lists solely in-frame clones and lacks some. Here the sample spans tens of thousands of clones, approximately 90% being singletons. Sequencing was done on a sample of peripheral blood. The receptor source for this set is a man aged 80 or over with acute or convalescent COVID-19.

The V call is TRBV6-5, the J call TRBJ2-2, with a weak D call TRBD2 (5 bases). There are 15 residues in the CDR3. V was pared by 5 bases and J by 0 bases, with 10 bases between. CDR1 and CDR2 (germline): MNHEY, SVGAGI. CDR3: CASSPRAPNTGELFF. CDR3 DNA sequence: TGTGCCAGCAGTCCGCGGGCCCCGAACACCGGGGAGCTGTTTTTT.

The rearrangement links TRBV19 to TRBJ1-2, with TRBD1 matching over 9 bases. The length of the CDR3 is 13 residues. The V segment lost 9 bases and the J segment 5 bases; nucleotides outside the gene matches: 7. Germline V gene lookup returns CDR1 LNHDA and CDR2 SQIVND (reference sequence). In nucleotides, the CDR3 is TGTGCCAGCAGGGACAGGGAGGGGTATGGCTACACCTTC. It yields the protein CASRDREGYGYTF.

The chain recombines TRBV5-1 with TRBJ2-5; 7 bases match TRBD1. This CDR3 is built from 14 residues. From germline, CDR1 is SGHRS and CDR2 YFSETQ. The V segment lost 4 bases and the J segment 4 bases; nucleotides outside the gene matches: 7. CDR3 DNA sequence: TGCGCCAGCAGCGCAGGGGGAGAGGGAGAGACCCAGTACTTC. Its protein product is CASSAGGEGETQYF.

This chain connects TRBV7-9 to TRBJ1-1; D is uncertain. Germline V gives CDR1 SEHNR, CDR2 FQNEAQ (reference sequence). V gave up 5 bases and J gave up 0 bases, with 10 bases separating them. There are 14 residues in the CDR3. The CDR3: CASSPSAVNTEAFF. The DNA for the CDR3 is TGTGCCAGCAGCCCCTCCGCGGTGAACACTGAAGCTTTCTTT. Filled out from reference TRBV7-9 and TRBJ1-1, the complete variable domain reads DTGVSQNPRHKITKRGQNVTFRCDPISEHNRLYWYRQTLGQGPEFLTYFQNEAQLEKSRLLSDRFSAERPKGSFSTLEIQRTEQGDSAMYLCASSPSAVNTEAFFGQGTRLTVV.

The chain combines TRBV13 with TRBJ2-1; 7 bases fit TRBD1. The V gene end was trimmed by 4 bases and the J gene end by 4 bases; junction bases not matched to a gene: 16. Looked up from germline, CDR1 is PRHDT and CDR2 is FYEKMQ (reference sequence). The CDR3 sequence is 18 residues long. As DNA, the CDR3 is TGTGCCAGCAGCTCAACCTTAAGTGAGGGGGCGAAATACAATGAGCAGTTCTTC. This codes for CASSSTLSEGAKYNEQFF.

This chain's CDR3 is CASSVGQDNYGYTF. The CDR3 coding sequence is TGTGCCAGCAGCGTAGGACAGGATAACTATGGCTACACCTTC. The gene calls are TRBV9 and TRBJ1-2; TRBD1 might be the D (6 bases). V lost 0 bases and J 1 base, leaving 7 bases between the germline ends. The CDR3 spans 14 residues. Germline V gene sequence: CDR1 SGDLS, CDR2 YYNGEE.

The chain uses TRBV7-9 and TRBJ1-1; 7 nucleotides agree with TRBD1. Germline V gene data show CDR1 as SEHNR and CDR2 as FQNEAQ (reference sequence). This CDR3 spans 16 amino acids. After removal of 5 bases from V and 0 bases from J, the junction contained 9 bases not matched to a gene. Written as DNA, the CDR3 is TGTGCCAGCAGCGTGACAGGGATGGGAATGAACACTGAAGCTTTCTTT. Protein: CASSVTGMGMNTEAFF.

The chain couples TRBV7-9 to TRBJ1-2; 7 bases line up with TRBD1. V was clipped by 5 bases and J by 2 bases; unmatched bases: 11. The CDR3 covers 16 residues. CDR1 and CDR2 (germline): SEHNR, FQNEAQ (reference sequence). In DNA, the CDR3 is TGTGCCAGCAGCCTACAAGGGGACAGAAGGAACTATGGCTACACCTTC. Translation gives CASSLQGDRRNYGYTF.

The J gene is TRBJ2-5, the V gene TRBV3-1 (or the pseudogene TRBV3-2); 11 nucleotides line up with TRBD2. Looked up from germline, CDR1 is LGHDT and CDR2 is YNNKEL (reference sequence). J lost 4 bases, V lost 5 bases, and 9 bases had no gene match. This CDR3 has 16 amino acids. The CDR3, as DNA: TGTGCCAGCAGCAGCCTCATGACTAGCGGGGCAGAGACCCAGTACTTC. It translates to CASSSLMTSGAETQYF.